These 6 T cell receptor beta chains originate from one sample sequenced in a study of cytomegalovirus exposure and HLA in healthy donors. PCR amplification relied on 60 Vbeta primers (plus 13 Jbeta primers). Method: immunoSEQ multiplex PCR; TCRdb's copy keeps in-frame clones and lacks some. The sample includes under 200,000 clones, roughly 77% of them seen just once. Input material: PBMCs. Every receptor here comes from a male donor in good health and CMV-seropositive.

The J gene is TRBJ2-3, the V gene TRBV5-6; possible D gene TRBD1, 6 bases. V was trimmed by 4 bases and J by 4 bases, leaving 10 bases between them. Germline V gives CDR1 SGHDT, CDR2 YYEEEE. The CDR3 is 13 amino acids. This CDR3 reads CASSINRADTQYF. The CDR3 DNA reads as TGTGCCAGCAGCATAAACAGGGCAGATACGCAGTATTTT.

This sequence joins TRBV5-1 and TRBJ1-1, with D tentatively TRBD1 (6 bases). The V gene lost 4 bases and the J gene lost 0 bases, with 13 bases spanning the gap. This CDR3 spans 15 amino acids. Germline CDR1 reads SGHRS; CDR2 reads YFSETQ. Written as DNA, the CDR3 is TGCGCCAGCAGCCGCGGTGGGGACATGAACACTGAAGCTTTCTTT. Encoded protein: CASSRGGDMNTEAFF. Complete variable domain (other parts from reference TRBV5-1 and TRBJ1-1): KAGVTQTPRYLIKTRGQQVTLSCSPISGHRSVSWYQQTPGQGLQFLFEYFSETQRNKGNFPGRFSGRQFSNSRSEMNVSTLELGDSALYLCASSRGGDMNTEAFFGQGTRLTVV.

V gene TRBV6-5 combines with J gene TRBJ1-1; D is perhaps TRBD1 (5 bases). Germline V CDR1 and CDR2: MNHEY, SVGAGI. The CDR3 is made up of 15 amino acids. Trimming took off 4 bases at V and 2 bases at J, with 14 bases between the two ends. This chain's CDR3 is CASSSRRGLNTEAFF. The CDR3 nucleotides read TGTGCCAGCAGTTCCCGTAGGGGTTTAAACACTGAAGCTTTCTTT.

The chain joins TRBV7-9 to TRBJ1-4; 7 bases agree with TRBD1. This CDR3 spans 17 amino acids. V was pared by 5 bases and J by 4 bases, with 13 bases of the junction left unmatched. Germline CDR1 and CDR2: SEHNR and FQNEAQ (reference sequence). CDR3 loop: CASSPIDRVPFNEKLFF. The CDR3 nucleotides are TGTGCCAGCAGCCCGATCGACAGGGTTCCCTTTAATGAAAAACTGTTTTTT.

This clone was counted once. This chain joins TRBV15 and TRBJ1-2; TRBD1 is a possible D gene (5 bases). Germline loops: CDR1 LNHNV, CDR2 YYDKDF (reference sequence). The length of the CDR3 is 14 residues. V was pared by 2 bases and J by 3 bases, with 10 bases between. The CDR3: CATSRSTTDYGYTF. Here the CDR3 DNA reads TGTGCCACCAGCAGATCAACGACAGACTATGGCTACACCTTC. Looking up the rest from reference TRBV15 and TRBJ1-2 gives the full variable domain: DAMVIQNPRYQVTQFGKPVTLSCSQTLNHNVMYWYQQKSSQAPKLLFHYYDKDFNNEADTPDNFQSRRPNTSFCFLDIRSPGLGDTAMYLCATSRSTTDYGYTFGSGTRLTVV.

The genes are TRBV5-8 and TRBJ2-5, with 15 bases aligning to TRBD2. This CDR3 region has 16 residues. J lost 7 bases, V lost 4 bases, and 8 bases had no gene match. The germline V gene has CDR1 SGHTS and CDR2 YDEGEE. The CDR3 bases are TGTGCCAGCAGCCTTGGACTAGCGGGAGGGCCGGGGACCCAGTACTTC. It yields the protein CASSLGLAGGPGTQYF.